This T cell receptor beta chain was recorded in a study of technical replicates of blood from a few donors. V was pared by 2 bases and J by 0 bases, with 11 bases between. In germline, CDR1 is SGHTS, CDR2 YDEGEE. The CDR3 is 15 residues long. Sequenced by immunoSEQ multiplex PCR; TCRdb stores in-frame clones only, minus some. This sample has 82,000 or so clones, with nearly 96% found just once. The chain is built from TRBV5-8 and TRBJ2-5; perhaps TRBD1 as D (6 bases). The sequencing input was T cells isolated from PBMCs. The TCR sequence derives from a human donor in good health. The CDR3 DNA sequence: TGTGCCAGCAGCTTCAGGGGAAAGTACCAAGAGACCCAGTACTTC. Its translation is CASSFRGKYQETQYF.